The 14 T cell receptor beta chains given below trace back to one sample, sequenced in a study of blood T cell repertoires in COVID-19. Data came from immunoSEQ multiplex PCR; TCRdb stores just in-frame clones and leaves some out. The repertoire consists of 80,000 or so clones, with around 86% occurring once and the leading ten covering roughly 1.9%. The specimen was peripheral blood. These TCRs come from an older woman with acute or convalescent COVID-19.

CDR3 region: CASSLEQGTEAFF. In DNA, the CDR3 is TGTGCCAGCAGCCTAGAACAGGGGACTGAAGCTTTCTTT. This chain connects TRBV6-6 to TRBJ1-1; TRBD1 aligns across 7 bases. With V trimmed by 6 bases and J by 5 bases, 6 bases remained unmatched. CDR3 length equals 13 residues. Germline CDR1 and CDR2: MNHNY and SVGAGI (reference sequence).

In DNA form, the CDR3 reads TGTGCCAGCAGCCAATCCTATTTTGAGGGAGGGCCAAATGAGCAGTTCTTC. Protein sequence: CASSQSYFEGGPNEQFF. The V and J genes are TRBV4-2 and TRBJ2-1, with 7 positions matching TRBD2. The length of the CDR3 is 17 residues. Trimming took 2 bases from V and 7 from J; bases not matched to a gene: 14. Germline V gives CDR1 LGHNA, CDR2 YNFKEQ.

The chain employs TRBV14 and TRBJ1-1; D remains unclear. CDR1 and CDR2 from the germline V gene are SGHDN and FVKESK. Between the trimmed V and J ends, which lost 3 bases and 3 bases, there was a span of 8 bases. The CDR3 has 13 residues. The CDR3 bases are TGTGCCAGCAGCCACTCGAAGCACACTGAAGCTTTCTTT. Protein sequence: CASSHSKHTEAFF.

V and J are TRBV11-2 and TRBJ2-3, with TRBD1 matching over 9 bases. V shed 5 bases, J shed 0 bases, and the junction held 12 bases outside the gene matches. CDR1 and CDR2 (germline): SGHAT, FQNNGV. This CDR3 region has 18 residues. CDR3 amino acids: CASSPTGGLAASTDTQYF. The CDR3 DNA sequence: TGTGCCAGCAGCCCTACAGGGGGCCTAGCGGCTAGCACAGATACGCAGTATTTT. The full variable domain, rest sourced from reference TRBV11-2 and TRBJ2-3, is EAGVAQSPRYKIIEKRQSVAFWCNPISGHATLYWYQQILGQGPKLLIQFQNNGVVDDSQLPKDRFSAERLKGVDSTLKIQPAKLEDSAVYLCASSPTGGLAASTDTQYFGPGTRLTVL.

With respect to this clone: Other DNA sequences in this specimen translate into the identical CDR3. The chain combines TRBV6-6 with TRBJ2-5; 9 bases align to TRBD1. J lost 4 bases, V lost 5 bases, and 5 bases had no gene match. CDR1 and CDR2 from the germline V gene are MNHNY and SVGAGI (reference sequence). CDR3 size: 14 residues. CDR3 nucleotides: TGTGCCAGCAGTAGAACAGGGGGCCGAGAGACCCAGTACTTC. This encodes CASSRTGGRETQYF.

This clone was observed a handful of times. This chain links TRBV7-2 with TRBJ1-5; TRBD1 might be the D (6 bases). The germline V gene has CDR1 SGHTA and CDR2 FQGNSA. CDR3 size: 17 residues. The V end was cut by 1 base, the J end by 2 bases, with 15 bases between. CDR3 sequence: CASSLDVGGAGNQPQHF. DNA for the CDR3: TGTGCCAGCAGCTTAGATGTAGGGGGAGCGGGCAATCAGCCCCAGCATTTT.

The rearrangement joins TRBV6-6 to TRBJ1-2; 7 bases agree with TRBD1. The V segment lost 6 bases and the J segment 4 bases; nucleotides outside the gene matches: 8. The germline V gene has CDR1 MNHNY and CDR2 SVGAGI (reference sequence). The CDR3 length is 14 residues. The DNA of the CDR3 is TGTGCCAGCAGCAGGGACAGAGACTCCTATGGCTACACCTTC. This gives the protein CASSRDRDSYGYTF.

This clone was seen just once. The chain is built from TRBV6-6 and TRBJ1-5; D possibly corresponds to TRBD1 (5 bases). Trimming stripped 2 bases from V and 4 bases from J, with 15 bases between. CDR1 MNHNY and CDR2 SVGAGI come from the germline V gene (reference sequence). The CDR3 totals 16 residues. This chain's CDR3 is CASSYPFRQKNQPQHF. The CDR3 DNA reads TGTGCCAGCAGTTACCCCTTTCGACAGAAAAATCAGCCCCAGCATTTT.

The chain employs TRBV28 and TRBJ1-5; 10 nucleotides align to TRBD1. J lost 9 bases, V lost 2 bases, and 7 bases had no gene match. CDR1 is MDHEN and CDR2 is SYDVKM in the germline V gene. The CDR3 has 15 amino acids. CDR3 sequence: CASSLGQGGKRPQHF. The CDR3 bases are TGTGCCAGCAGTTTAGGACAGGGGGGAAAAAGGCCCCAGCATTTT.

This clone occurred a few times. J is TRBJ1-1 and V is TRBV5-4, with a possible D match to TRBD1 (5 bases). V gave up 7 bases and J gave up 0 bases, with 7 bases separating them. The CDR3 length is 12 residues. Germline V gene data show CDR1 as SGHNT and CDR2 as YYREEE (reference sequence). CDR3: CASRGMNTEAFF. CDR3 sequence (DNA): TGTGCCAGCCGGGGGATGAACACTGAAGCTTTCTTT.

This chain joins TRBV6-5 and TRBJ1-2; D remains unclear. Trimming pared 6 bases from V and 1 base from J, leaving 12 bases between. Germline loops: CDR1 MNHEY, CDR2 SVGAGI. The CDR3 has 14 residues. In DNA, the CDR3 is TGTGCCAGCAGGTTGACGGGGATTAACTATGGCTACACCTTC. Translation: CASRLTGINYGYTF.

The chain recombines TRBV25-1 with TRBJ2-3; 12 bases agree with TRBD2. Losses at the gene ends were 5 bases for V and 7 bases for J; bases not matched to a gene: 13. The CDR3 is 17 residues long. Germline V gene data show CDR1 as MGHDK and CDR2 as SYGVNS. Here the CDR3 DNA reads TGTGCCAGCAGTTTTGGGACTAGCGGGCCCGCAATGCATACGCAGTATTTT. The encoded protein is CASSFGTSGPAMHTQYF.

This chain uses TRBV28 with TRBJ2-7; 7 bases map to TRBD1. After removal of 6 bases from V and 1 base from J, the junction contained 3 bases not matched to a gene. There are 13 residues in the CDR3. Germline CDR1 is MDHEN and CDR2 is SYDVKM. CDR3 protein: CASRTGVSYEQYF. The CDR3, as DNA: TGTGCCAGCAGAACAGGGGTTTCCTACGAGCAGTACTTC.

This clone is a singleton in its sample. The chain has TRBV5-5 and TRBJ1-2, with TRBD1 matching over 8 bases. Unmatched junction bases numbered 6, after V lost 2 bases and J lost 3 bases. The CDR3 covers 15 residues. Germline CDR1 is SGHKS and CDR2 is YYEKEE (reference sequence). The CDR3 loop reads CASSLHRGIDYGYTF. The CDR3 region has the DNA TGTGCCAGCAGCTTACACAGGGGGATTGACTATGGCTACACCTTC. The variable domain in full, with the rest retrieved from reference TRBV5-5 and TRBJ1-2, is DAGVTQSPTHLIKTRGQQVTLRCSPISGHKSVSWYQQVLGQGPQFIFQYYEKEERGRGNFPDRFSARQFPNYSSELNVNALLLGDSALYLCASSLHRGIDYGYTFGSGTRLTVV.